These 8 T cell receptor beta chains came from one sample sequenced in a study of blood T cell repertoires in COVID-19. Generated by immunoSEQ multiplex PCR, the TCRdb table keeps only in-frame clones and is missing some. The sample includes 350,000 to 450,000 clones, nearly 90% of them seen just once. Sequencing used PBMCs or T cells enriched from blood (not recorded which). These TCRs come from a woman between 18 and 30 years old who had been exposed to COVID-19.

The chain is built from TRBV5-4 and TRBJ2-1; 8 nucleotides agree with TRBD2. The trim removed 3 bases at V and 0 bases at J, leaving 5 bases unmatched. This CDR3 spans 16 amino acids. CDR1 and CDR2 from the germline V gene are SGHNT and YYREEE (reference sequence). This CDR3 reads CASSSTSGSSYNEQFF. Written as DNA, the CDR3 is TGTGCCAGCAGCTCCACTAGCGGAAGCTCCTACAATGAGCAGTTCTTC.

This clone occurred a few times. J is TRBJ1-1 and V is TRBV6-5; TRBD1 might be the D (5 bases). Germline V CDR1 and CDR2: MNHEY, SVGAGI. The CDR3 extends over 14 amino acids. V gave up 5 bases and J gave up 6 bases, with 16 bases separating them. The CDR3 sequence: CASSLKGTGAEAFF. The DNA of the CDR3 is TGTGCCAGCAGTCTAAAAGGGACGGGGGCTGAAGCTTTCTTT.

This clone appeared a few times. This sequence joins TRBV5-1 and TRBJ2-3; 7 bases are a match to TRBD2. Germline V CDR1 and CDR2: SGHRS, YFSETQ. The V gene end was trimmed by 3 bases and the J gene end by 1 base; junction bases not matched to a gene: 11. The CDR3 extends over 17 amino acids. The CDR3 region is CASSSSPNLAGTDTQYF. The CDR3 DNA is TGCGCCAGCAGCTCGTCACCTAACCTAGCGGGCACAGATACGCAGTATTTT.

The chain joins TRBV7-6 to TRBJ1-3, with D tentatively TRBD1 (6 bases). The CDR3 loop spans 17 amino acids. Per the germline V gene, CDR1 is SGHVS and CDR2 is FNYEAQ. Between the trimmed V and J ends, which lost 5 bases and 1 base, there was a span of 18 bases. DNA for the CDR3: TGTGCCAGCAGCCCGGGCCTTCTAGGGGGTTCTGGAAACACCATATATTTT. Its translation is CASSPGLLGGSGNTIYF.

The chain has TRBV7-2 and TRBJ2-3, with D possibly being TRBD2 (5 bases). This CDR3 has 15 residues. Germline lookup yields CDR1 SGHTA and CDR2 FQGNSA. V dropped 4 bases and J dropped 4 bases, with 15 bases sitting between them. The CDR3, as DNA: TGTGCCAGCAGCTCGTGGGATAGCGCTGCAGATACGCAGTATTTT. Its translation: CASSSWDSAADTQYF.

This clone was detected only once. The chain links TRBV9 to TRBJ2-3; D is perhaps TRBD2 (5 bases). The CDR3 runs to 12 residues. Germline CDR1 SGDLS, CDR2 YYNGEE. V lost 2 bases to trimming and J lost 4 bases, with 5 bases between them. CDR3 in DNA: TGTGCCAGCAGCGTGGGAGCAGATACGCAGTATTTT. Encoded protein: CASSVGADTQYF.

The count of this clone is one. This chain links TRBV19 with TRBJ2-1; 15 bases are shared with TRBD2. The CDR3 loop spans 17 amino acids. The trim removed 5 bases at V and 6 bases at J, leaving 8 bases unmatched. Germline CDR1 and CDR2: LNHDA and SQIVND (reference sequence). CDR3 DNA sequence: TGTGCCAGTAGTCGCGGGACTAGCGGGAGGTCAGGCAATGAGCAGTTCTTC. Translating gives CASSRGTSGRSGNEQFF.

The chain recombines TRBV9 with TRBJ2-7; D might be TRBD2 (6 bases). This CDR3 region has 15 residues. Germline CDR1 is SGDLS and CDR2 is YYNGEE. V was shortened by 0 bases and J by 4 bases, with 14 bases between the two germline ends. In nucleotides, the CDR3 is TGTGCCAGCAGCGTAGGATGGGGCCGGGGGTACGAGCAGTACTTC. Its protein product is CASSVGWGRGYEQYF.